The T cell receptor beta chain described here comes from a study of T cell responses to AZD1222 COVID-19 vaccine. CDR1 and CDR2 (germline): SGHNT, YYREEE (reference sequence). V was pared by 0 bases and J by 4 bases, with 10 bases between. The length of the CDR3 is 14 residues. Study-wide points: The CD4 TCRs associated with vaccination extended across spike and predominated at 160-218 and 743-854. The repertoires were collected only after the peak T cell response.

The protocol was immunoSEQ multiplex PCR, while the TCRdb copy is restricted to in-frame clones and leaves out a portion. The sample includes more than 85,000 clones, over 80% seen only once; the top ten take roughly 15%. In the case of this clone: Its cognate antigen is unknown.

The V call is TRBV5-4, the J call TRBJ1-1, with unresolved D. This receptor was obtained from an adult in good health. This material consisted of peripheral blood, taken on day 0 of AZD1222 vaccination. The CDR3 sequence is CASSLDTLGTEAFF. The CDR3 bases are TGTGCCAGCAGCTTGGACACCCTCGGCACTGAAGCTTTCTTT. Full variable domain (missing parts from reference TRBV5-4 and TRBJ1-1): ETGVTQSPTHLIKTRGQQVTLRCSSQSGHNTVSWYQQALGQGPQFIFQYYREEENGRGNFPPRFSGLQFPNYSSELNVNALELDDSALYLCASSLDTLGTEAFFGQGTRLTVV.